Presented here are 2 T cell receptor beta chains from one specimen sequenced in a study of shared clonotypes between healthy human individuals. Some clones are missing from TCRdb's copy, which holds only in-frame ones; the method was immunoSEQ multiplex PCR. This table holds some 320,000 clones, more than 75% found once. The sequencing sample was made of memory CD8+ T cells sorted from blood. Subset of the sample: CD45RO+ cells pooled with CCR7-negative TemRA cells. The receptors were gathered from a man between 18 and 29 years old in good health.

J is TRBJ2-7 and V is TRBV15; D could derive from TRBD1 or TRBD2 (5 bases each). The V end was cut by 5 bases, the J end by 2 bases, with 16 bases between. The CDR3 extends over 15 amino acids. Germline CDR1 reads LNHNV; CDR2 reads YYDKDF (reference sequence). CDR3 in DNA: TGTGCCACCAGCGTAGGGGACCCGGTGACCTACGAGCAGTACTTC. It encodes CATSVGDPVTYEQYF.

The chain uses TRBV2 and TRBJ1-5; D is unresolved. The CDR3 runs to 13 residues. Deletions cut 4 bases from V and 5 bases from J, with 9 bases between. The V gene's germline CDR1 is SNHLY and CDR2 FYNNEI. CDR3 bases: TGTGCCAGCAGTGCCACCATGGATCAGCCCCAGCATTTT. Translating it yields CASSATMDQPQHF. Using reference TRBV2 and TRBJ1-5 for the parts outside the CDR3, the full variable domain is EPEVTQTPSHQVTQMGQEVILRCVPISNHLYFYWYRQILGQKVEFLVSFYNNEISEKSEIFDDQFSVERPDGSNFTLKIRSTKLEDSAMYFCASSATMDQPQHFGDGTRLSIL.